One and the same sample provided the 2 T cell receptor beta chains below, sequenced in a study of cytomegalovirus exposure and HLA in healthy donors. The study ran its PCR with 60 Vbeta and 13 Jbeta primers. Produced via immunoSEQ multiplex PCR; TCRdb's table is partial and in-frame only. The sample consists of over 75,000 clones, approximately 80% of them appearing once. The sample comprised PBMCs. The receptors shown here come from a male donor in good health and CMV-seropositive.

In its sample, this clone was seen once. This chain links TRBV13 with TRBJ1-1, with a possible D match to TRBD1 (6 bases). The CDR3 has 13 amino acids. V lost 6 bases and J 3 bases, leaving 11 bases between the germline ends. CDR1 PRHDT and CDR2 FYEKMQ come from the germline V gene (reference sequence). CDR3 sequence (DNA): TGTGCCAGCAGGCAGACAGGATACACTGAAGCTTTCTTT. Translating gives CASRQTGYTEAFF.

The genes are TRBV9 and TRBJ2-1, with 10 bases fitting TRBD2. Germline loops: CDR1 SGDLS, CDR2 YYNGEE. The CDR3 extends over 16 amino acids. V trimming: 4 bases; J trimming: 4 bases; junction bases outside the gene matches: 8. CDR3 in amino acids: CASSFIAGGTYNEQFF. The CDR3 region has the DNA TGTGCCAGCAGCTTCATAGCGGGGGGTACTTACAATGAGCAGTTCTTC.